Listed here are 8 T cell receptor beta chains from one sample, sequenced in a study of blood T cells in healthy people across ages. Through a sample-barcoded 5' primer and a J-beta primer mix, a second PCR was run for 7 to 11 cycles. TCRdb processed the 5' RACE reads anew with MiXCR; each CDR3 protein has one entry. The sample lists some 1.5 million distinct CDR3 sequences; 35% to 45% were seen once. The sequencing input was blood. The receptor source for this set is a woman aged 18-29 years in good health.

There are many counts of this clonotype. For the CDR3, the DNA is TGCAGTGCTAGAGATCTTACCTACGAGCAGTACTTC. This codes for CSARDLTYEQYF. The rearrangement joins TRBV20-1 to TRBJ2-7; D ambiguous. The V end was cut by 0 bases, the J end by 2 bases, with 5 bases between. The CDR3 is 12 residues long. Germline assignment: CDR1 DFQATT and CDR2 SNEGSKA (reference sequence).

The rearrangement joins TRBV27 to TRBJ2-5, with D possibly TRBD1 on 6 matching bases. Trimming left V 8 bases short and J 0 bases short, with 10 bases between. CDR1 MNHEY and CDR2 SMNVEV come from the germline V gene (reference sequence). The CDR3 has 13 amino acids. CDR3 residues: CASQQGYQETQYF. CDR3 coding DNA: TGTGCCAGCCAGCAGGGGTACCAAGAGACCCAGTACTTC.

Turning to this clonotype: The junction does not match germline at one end; this may be a read error. V usage is TRBV10-3 and J usage is TRBJ1-1; D perhaps matches TRBD1 (5 bases). CDR3 length: 13 residues. Germline V gene data show CDR1 as ENHRY and CDR2 as SYGVKD. Here the CDR3 DNA reads TGTACCATCAGTGTCACGGGGGACACTGAAGCTTTCTTT. Its translation: CTISVTGDTEAFF.

In this sample, this clonotype turned up a few times. The CDR3: CASSAGTGPRNEKLFF. DNA of the CDR3: TGTGCCAGCAGCGCCGGGACAGGTCCGAGGAATGAAAAACTGTTTTTT. This sequence joins TRBV9 and TRBJ1-4; 8 nucleotides line up with TRBD1. V trimming: 3 bases; J trimming: 5 bases; junction bases outside the gene matches: 9. In germline, CDR1 is SGDLS, CDR2 YYNGEE. The CDR3 spans 16 residues.

This clonotype was detected only a few times. The chain joins TRBV28 to TRBJ2-5, with D unclear. Germline values: CDR1 MDHEN, CDR2 SYDVKM. The length of the CDR3 is 15 residues. Trimming stripped 6 bases from V and 3 bases from J, with 17 bases between. Here the CDR3 reads CASSNTGRIEETQYF. The CDR3 DNA is TGTGCCAGCAGCAATACCGGACGGATAGAAGAGACCCAGTACTTC.

In nucleotides, the CDR3 is TGTGCCAGCAGTGGGGCAGTTCTTGCTGGAAACACCATATATTTT. It is translated as CASSGAVLAGNTIYF. V gene TRBV12-3 or TRBV12-4 combines with J gene TRBJ1-3, with a tentative D call TRBD1 (5 bases). The germline V and J ends were trimmed by 5 bases and 2 bases, with 13 bases remaining between them. The CDR3 has 15 amino acids.

This clonotype was observed a few times. J is TRBJ2-1 and V is TRBV27; maybe TRBD1 (6 bases). V dropped 6 bases and J dropped 4 bases, with 13 bases sitting between them. CDR1 is MNHEY, CDR2 SMNVEV, per germline (reference sequence). The CDR3 covers 14 residues. CDR3 DNA: TGTGCCAGCAGGCCTAAGGACAGATACAATGAGCAGTTCTTC. Translating it yields CASRPKDRYNEQFF.

This clonotype occurred a few times. The chain combines TRBV12-3 or TRBV12-4 with TRBJ2-3; D unclear. This CDR3 has 14 amino acids. Trimming cost V 4 bases and J 4 bases, with 12 bases left between them. CDR3 sequence (DNA): TGTGCCAGCAGTTCCCCGACAAGGGCAGATACGCAGTATTTT. Its translation is CASSSPTRADTQYF.